This TCR beta chain derives from a study of cytomegalovirus exposure and HLA in healthy donors. Study-wide context: Caucasian-associated ancestry cluster membership applied to 75% to 85% of several hundred genotyped donors. Study results and limitations: Compared with the approximately 680-donor mean, an Asian-associated ancestry cluster reportedly had fewer N-insertions, according to a later analysis.

The PCR made use of 60 Vbeta and 13 Jbeta primers. Methods used by the authors: In a later analysis, around 10 million of 75 million to 90 million unique beta chains occurred in at least two donors. Profiling relied on immunoSEQ multiplex PCR, and the TCRdb table lists in-frame clones only, not all of them. That table furnishes V, J and clone size, whereas the DNA furnished D and trimming. The sample carries 200,000 or so clones, around four fifths recorded once. Turning to this clone: Its matching antigen is unknown.

The CDR3 contains 21 residues. After removal of 4 bases from V and 1 base from J, the junction contained 19 bases not matched to a gene. Looked up from germline, CDR1 is MGHRA and CDR2 is YSYEKL. Participants comprised healthy donors of bone marrow. The TCR originated in a male donor in good health and CMV-seronegative. Sample: PBMCs. V usage is TRBV4-1 and J usage is TRBJ2-1; 10 nucleotides line up with TRBD2. The CDR3 coding sequence is TGCGCCAGCAGCCCCCCAAGGAAAGCTAGCGGGAGAACTTTTTCCTACAATGAGCAGTTCTTC. Translation: CASSPPRKASGRTFSYNEQFF.